A single sample gave rise to the 2 T cell receptor beta chains below, sequenced in a study of shared clonotypes between healthy human individuals. The assay was immunoSEQ multiplex PCR, and TCRdb's table has in-frame clones only and misses some. The sample lists about 2.4 million clones; 93% were seen once. Sequenced material: naive CD4+ T cells from PBMCs. As to subset: CD45RA+ positively selected. Receptors were obtained from a man younger than 30 in good health. Some clones in this sample may be carry-over from other donors' samples.

The J gene is TRBJ1-5, the V gene TRBV15; possible D gene TRBD1, 5 bases. Trimming took 0 bases from V and 0 from J, leaving 9 bases between them. CDR3 length equals 16 residues. Germline V CDR1 and CDR2: LNHNV, YYDKDF (reference sequence). As DNA, the CDR3 is TGTGCCACCAGCAGAGATTCTGGGGCTAGCAATCAGCCCCAGCATTTT. Translated: CATSRDSGASNQPQHF.

The chain uses TRBV9 and TRBJ2-7, with a tentative D call TRBD2 (6 bases). CDR3 length: 15 residues. Germline CDR1 SGDLS, CDR2 YYNGEE. V lost 0 bases, J lost 2 bases, and 12 bases lay in between. CDR3 in DNA: TGTGCCAGCAGCGTAGCTTGGGGGGACCCCTACGAGCAGTACTTC. This translates into CASSVAWGDPYEQYF.